This entry concerns a single T cell receptor (beta chain). As yet, its antigen is unknown. Amplification used 60 Vbeta primers and 13 Jbeta primers. Produced via immunoSEQ multiplex PCR; TCRdb's table is partial and in-frame only. The sample includes some 130,000 clones. CDR3 length: 15 amino acids. With 3 bases removed from V and 4 bases from J, the gap between germline ends came to 12 bases. Per germline, CDR1 SNHLY and CDR2 FYNNEI. The data were taken from a study of cytomegalovirus exposure and HLA in healthy donors. Study outcomes and limitations: As was reported, the HLA-A and HLA-B alleles of most subjects were accurately predicted from TCR beta sequences. CMV antigen specificity was confirmed in vitro for three CMV-associated chains.

This sequence originates from a man aged 18 to 29 in good health and CMV-seronegative. The sequenced sample consisted of PBMCs. The rearrangement links TRBV2 to TRBJ2-2, with D maybe TRBD1 (5 bases). CDR3 DNA sequence: TGTGCCAGCAGTGATAAAGGGGCGACCACCGGGGAGCTGTTTTTT. As protein: CASSDKGATTGELFF.